This T cell receptor (beta chain) comes out of a study of identical twins. Findings and limits, study-wide: Less excess twin sharing appeared in beta out-of-frame sequences. Cross-sectional statistical analysis, not tracking of the same donors, underpinned the conclusions.

Turning to this clonotype: Its antigen is undetermined.

Healthy Caucasians were all of the donors. Each CDR3 protein gets one entry after TCRdb re-called the 5' RACE reads with MiXCR. The sample includes a few hundred thousand distinct CDR3 sequences, more than 9% seen only once; the top ten take approximately 3.2%. V lost 7 bases to trimming and J lost 4 bases; unmatched junction nucleotides: 5. Germline CDR1 MNHNS, CDR2 SASEGT. The CDR3 has 14 amino acids. The sample also formed part of further work on yellow fever vaccine responses in identical twins. From that study: On the reported evidence, twins' vaccine T cell responses seemed partly convergent and partly personalized.

The material sequenced was PBMCs. The J gene is TRBJ2-1, the V gene TRBV6-1; 9 bases are a match to TRBD1. This sequence originates from a woman younger than 30 in good health. In DNA, the CDR3 is TGTGCCAGCACCAGACAGGGGGAGTACAATGAGCAGTTCTTC. This codes for CASTRQGEYNEQFF.